Presented here are 12 T cell receptor beta chains from one specimen sequenced in a study of OX40 agonist ivuxolimab in advanced cancers. Measured with immunoSEQ multiplex PCR; TCRdb has only the in-frame clones, and not every one. The data contain over 45,000 clones, under 85% of them seen just once; the ten biggest clones take up approximately 1.1%. Sequencing was performed on CD4+ or CD8+ T cells sorted from blood, taken in a trial of the OX40 agonist ivuxolimab. The receptors shown here come from an adult with an advanced solid tumor such as melanoma, head and neck, liver or kidney cancer.

This rearrangement joins TRBV9 to TRBJ2-1, with TRBD2 matching over 8 bases. Losses at the gene ends were 0 bases for V and 6 bases for J; bases not matched to a gene: 5. The CDR3 is 15 amino acids. Germline V gives CDR1 SGDLS, CDR2 YYNGEE. CDR3 amino acids: CASSVAGGFGNEQFF. The CDR3 coding sequence is TGTGCCAGCAGCGTAGCGGGGGGGTTCGGCAATGAGCAGTTCTTC. Using reference TRBV9 and TRBJ2-1 for the parts outside the CDR3, the full variable domain is DSGVTQTPKHLITATGQRVTLRCSPRSGDLSVYWYQQSLDQGLQFLIQYYNGEERAKGNILERFSAQQFPDLHSELNLSSLELGDSALYFCASSVAGGFGNEQFFGPGTRLTVL.

The CDR3 is CASSSYSQGHQPQHF. The CDR3 DNA reads TGTGCCAGCAGTTCCTACTCCCAGGGGCATCAGCCCCAGCATTTT. The rearrangement uses TRBV27 and TRBJ1-5; a possible D gene is TRBD1 (6 bases). Germline V lookup: CDR1 MNHEY, CDR2 SMNVEV (reference sequence). CDR3 length: 15 amino acids. The germline V and J ends were trimmed by 4 bases and 5 bases, with 15 bases remaining between them.

The chain joins TRBV6-5 to TRBJ2-7; 8 bases fit TRBD1. V lost 5 bases to trimming and J lost 2 bases; unmatched junction nucleotides: 8. In germline, CDR1 is MNHEY, CDR2 SVGAGI. The CDR3 extends over 15 amino acids. The CDR3 nucleotides read TGTGCCAGCAGTAAATCCCCGGGACAGGCCTACGAGCAGTACTTC. It yields the protein CASSKSPGQAYEQYF.

The CDR3 loop reads CASRAQGSRTDTQYF. The DNA of the CDR3 is TGTGCCAGCAGGGCCCAAGGGTCGAGGACAGATACGCAGTATTTT. The rearrangement links TRBV7-2 to TRBJ2-3; no reliable D call. V was clipped by 6 bases and J by 3 bases, with 16 bases between them. CDR3 length equals 15 residues. Per germline, CDR1 SGHTA and CDR2 FQGNSA.

The rearrangement links TRBV5-4 to TRBJ2-5; possibly TRBD1 or TRBD2 for D (6 bases each). This CDR3 has 13 amino acids. Germline assignment: CDR1 SGHNT and CDR2 YYREEE (reference sequence). V was clipped by 2 bases and J by 5 bases, with 10 bases between them. CDR3: CASSFRGAETQYF. CDR3 bases: TGTGCCAGCAGCTTTAGGGGGGCGGAGACCCAGTACTTC.

The V and J genes are TRBV18 and TRBJ1-1; possibly TRBD1 for D (6 bases). Germline V CDR1 and CDR2: KGHSH, LQKENI. CDR3 length: 13 residues. The V and J ends lost 6 bases and 6 bases respectively, with 14 bases between them. CDR3 sequence reads: CASSRLGGSEAFF. The DNA for the CDR3 is TGTGCCAGCTCCCGACTCGGGGGCTCTGAAGCTTTCTTT.

The chain couples TRBV7-6 to TRBJ2-7; D remains unclear. CDR1 and CDR2 from the germline V gene are SGHVS and FNYEAQ. Between the trimmed V and J ends, which lost 7 bases and 8 bases, there was a span of 24 bases. The length of the CDR3 is 15 residues. Here the CDR3 reads CASTPVWRRPGKQYF. Written as DNA, the CDR3 is TGTGCCAGCACCCCAGTTTGGCGCAGGCCGGGTAAGCAGTACTTC.

V gene TRBV19 combines with J gene TRBJ1-5; no reliable D call. Germline V gives CDR1 LNHDA, CDR2 SQIVND (reference sequence). The V end was cut by 1 base, the J end by 7 bases, with 8 bases between. This CDR3 has 13 amino acids. The CDR3 DNA reads as TGTGCCAGTAGTATAGCGGGAAGGCAGCCCCAGCATTTT. Translation gives CASSIAGRQPQHF.

The chain combines TRBV30 with TRBJ1-5; D unresolved. V was pared by 3 bases and J by 13 bases, with 13 bases between. The CDR3 loop spans 11 amino acids. The V gene's germline CDR1 is GTSNPN and CDR2 SVGIG (reference sequence). CDR3 nucleotide sequence: TGTGCCTGGAGCCAACTCGGAGATCAGCATTTT. Amino acids: CAWSQLGDQHF.

CDR3 sequence reads: CASSLVRPRPGTDTQYF. The CDR3 DNA is TGCGCCAGCAGCTTGGTTCGCCCGCGACCGGGGACAGATACGCAGTATTTT. The V and J genes are TRBV5-1 and TRBJ2-3, with D maybe TRBD2 (5 bases). CDR1 and CDR2 from the germline V gene are SGHRS and YFSETQ. The germline V and J ends were trimmed by 0 bases and 3 bases, with 17 bases remaining between them. The CDR3 spans 17 residues.

This clone was picked up a small number of times. The rearrangement joins TRBV6-1 to TRBJ2-7, with 7 bases matching TRBD1. Unmatched junction bases numbered 7, after V lost 4 bases and J lost 4 bases. Germline V gives CDR1 MNHNS, CDR2 SASEGT. This CDR3 spans 14 amino acids. The DNA for the CDR3 is TGTGCCAGCAGTGTAAACAGGGGTATATACGAGCAGTACTTC. This sequence encodes CASSVNRGIYEQYF.

The gene calls are TRBV18 and TRBJ1-2; D might be TRBD1 (5 bases). The CDR3 covers 17 residues. The V end was cut by 1 base, the J end by 3 bases, with 18 bases between. In germline, CDR1 is KGHSH, CDR2 LQKENI. The CDR3 sequence: CASSPRPGRISDYGYTF. The CDR3 DNA reads TGTGCCAGCTCACCACGTCCGGGACGGATATCCGACTATGGCTACACCTTC.